Shown below are 25 T cell receptor beta chains from a single sample sequenced in a study of shared clonotypes between healthy human individuals. Clones were read by immunoSEQ multiplex PCR, and TCRdb kept only the in-frame ones, dropping some. The sample has about 1.5 million clones; 95% to 99% are singletons. The sequencing input was naive CD4+ T cells sorted from blood. Subset of the sample: CD45RA+ positively selected. All receptors derive from a man aged 25 to 40 in good health.

The V call is TRBV7-3, the J call TRBJ2-7, with TRBD1 as a possible D gene (5 bases). The CDR3 is made up of 14 amino acids. V gave up 5 bases and J gave up 2 bases, with 13 bases separating them. Germline CDR1 is SGHTA and CDR2 is FQGTGA. CDR3 sequence: CASSPRTGPYEQYF. CDR3 in DNA: TGTGCCAGCAGCCCCCGTACAGGACCCTACGAGCAGTACTTC.

This clone was seen just once. Distinct nucleotide sequences in the sample also encode this CDR3. The chain carries TRBV4-1 and TRBJ2-7, with 9 nucleotides matching TRBD1. This CDR3 comprises 14 residues. V lost 3 bases, J lost 7 bases, and 7 bases stayed unmatched. From germline, CDR1 is MGHRA and CDR2 YSYEKL. Here the CDR3 reads CASSHPGQGGEQYF. CDR3 in DNA: TGCGCCAGCAGCCACCCGGGACAGGGTGGAGAGCAGTACTTC.

The chain recombines TRBV18 with TRBJ2-7; 8 bases are shared with TRBD1. V was pared by 5 bases and J by 2 bases, with 8 bases of the junction left unmatched. CDR3 length: 15 residues. Germline CDR1 reads KGHSH; CDR2 reads LQKENI. The CDR3 DNA is TGTGCCAGCTCAAAAGCCGGGACAGGAGCCTACGAGCAGTACTTC. Its protein is CASSKAGTGAYEQYF.

This clone was observed a single time. This chain connects TRBV18 to TRBJ2-7; TRBD1 aligns across 8 bases. CDR3 length equals 15 residues. Germline assignment: CDR1 KGHSH and CDR2 LQKENI. V was pared by 1 base and J by 5 bases, with 7 bases of the junction left unmatched. CDR3 in DNA: TGTGCCAGCTCACCACTTGGACAGGGCTTACACGAGCAGTACTTC. Translation gives CASSPLGQGLHEQYF.

J is TRBJ1-3 and V is TRBV7-9; D unresolved. The CDR3 covers 14 residues. V was clipped by 4 bases and J by 4 bases, with 11 bases between them. CDR1 is SEHNR, CDR2 FQNEAQ, per germline (reference sequence). Here the CDR3 DNA reads TGTGCCAGCAGCTCCCCCCCCCGCGGAAACACCATATATTTT. It translates to CASSSPPRGNTIYF.

This clone was seen just once. This sequence joins TRBV7-6 and TRBJ1-4; 9 nucleotides line up with TRBD1. Looked up from germline, CDR1 is SGHVS and CDR2 is FNYEAQ. The V segment lost 5 bases and the J segment 7 bases; nucleotides outside the gene matches: 8. This CDR3 is 15 amino acids long. In DNA form, the CDR3 reads TGTGCCAGCAGCCCGGACGGGACAGGGTCTGAAAAACTGTTTTTT. Translated, it gives CASSPDGTGSEKLFF.

This sequence joins TRBV28 and TRBJ1-2; D might be TRBD1 (6 bases). V was trimmed by 5 bases and J by 5 bases, leaving 18 bases between them. The CDR3 covers 15 residues. Per the germline V gene, CDR1 is MDHEN and CDR2 is SYDVKM. The CDR3 DNA reads TGTGCCAGCAGTATTTATTCCGGGACAACTTATGGCTACACCTTC. This translates into CASSIYSGTTYGYTF.

This clone came up once. The chain carries TRBV18 and TRBJ2-1, with 10 bases fitting TRBD2. The CDR3 covers 17 residues. After removal of 4 bases from V and 5 bases from J, the junction contained 11 bases not matched to a gene. CDR1 is KGHSH and CDR2 is LQKENI in the germline V gene. This CDR3 reads CASSQSSTLAGHNEQFF. The CDR3 DNA sequence: TGTGCCAGCTCACAGTCTAGTACACTAGCGGGGCACAATGAGCAGTTCTTC.

V and J are TRBV5-1 and TRBJ2-7; 11 nucleotides match TRBD2. The V gene's germline CDR1 is SGHRS and CDR2 YFSETQ. The CDR3 is 17 residues long. The J segment lost 6 bases and the V segment lost 0 bases, leaving 11 bases of the junction unmatched. As DNA, the CDR3 is TGCGCCAGCAGCTTGGAGTTAGCGGGAGGGCCGAGTGGCGAGCAGTACTTC. It is translated as CASSLELAGGPSGEQYF.

The gene calls are TRBV19 and TRBJ1-1; no clear D. Trimming removed 5 bases at V and 8 bases at J, with 12 bases between. Germline lookup yields CDR1 LNHDA and CDR2 SQIVND (reference sequence). The CDR3 totals 12 residues. CDR3 nucleotides: TGTGCCAGTAGTTTTTTAGGAACCGAAGCTTTCTTT. Protein product: CASSFLGTEAFF.

The chain is built from TRBV11-2 and TRBJ1-1, with D possibly being TRBD1 (5 bases). CDR1 and CDR2 from the germline V gene are SGHAT and FQNNGV. V lost 8 bases to trimming and J lost 1 base, with 11 bases between them. The CDR3 totals 13 residues. The CDR3 spells CASGGYPNTEAFF. As DNA, the CDR3 is TGTGCCAGCGGGGGGTATCCGAACACTGAAGCTTTCTTT.

The chain links TRBV7-9 to TRBJ2-3; D possibly corresponds to TRBD2 (5 bases). V lost 6 bases and J 2 bases, leaving 18 bases between the germline ends. In germline, CDR1 is SEHNR, CDR2 FQNEAQ (reference sequence). The CDR3 has 16 residues. Here the CDR3 DNA reads TGTGCCAGCAGGGGGATCGTGGGCCGGGACACAGATACGCAGTATTTT. This encodes CASRGIVGRDTDTQYF.

The J gene is TRBJ1-2, the V gene TRBV14; no clear D. CDR1 is SGHDN and CDR2 is FVKESK in the germline V gene. The CDR3 loop spans 15 amino acids. Trimming removed 0 bases from V and 3 bases from J, with 11 bases in between. In DNA form, the CDR3 reads TGTGCCAGCAGCCAAGATAGGGCAGAGGACTATGGCTACACCTTC. It specifies CASSQDRAEDYGYTF.

This chain links TRBV11-2 with TRBJ2-7, with D unclear. The CDR3 runs 15 residues. Germline-derived CDR1 and CDR2 are SGHAT and FQNNGV. V was clipped by 3 bases and J by 3 bases, with 15 bases between them. The CDR3 loop reads CASSLSPFPGYEQYF. The CDR3 region has the DNA TGTGCCAGCAGCTTGTCGCCTTTCCCCGGCTACGAGCAGTACTTC.

The chain uses TRBV7-2 and TRBJ2-1; a weak D match, TRBD2 (6 bases). The CDR3 is 14 residues long. V lost 2 bases to trimming and J lost 5 bases, with 10 bases between them. Germline assignment: CDR1 SGHTA and CDR2 FQGNSA. The CDR3 sequence: CASSLWGVDNEQFF. CDR3 bases: TGTGCCAGCAGCTTATGGGGGGTTGACAATGAGCAGTTCTTC.

The rearrangement joins TRBV30 to TRBJ2-7; the D is unclear. The CDR3 runs 13 residues. V lost 1 base, J lost 2 bases, and 9 bases lay in between. Germline assignment: CDR1 GTSNPN and CDR2 SVGIG (reference sequence). The CDR3 spells CAWSDYGAYEQYF. The CDR3 DNA follows: TGTGCCTGGAGTGATTACGGAGCCTACGAGCAGTACTTC. The whole variable domain, filled in from reference TRBV30 and TRBJ2-7, reads SQTIHQWPATLVQPVGSPLSLECTVEGTSNPNLYWYRQAAGRGLQLLFYSVGIGQISSEVPQNLSASRPQDRQFILSSKKLLLSDSGFYLCAWSDYGAYEQYFGPGTRLTVT.

The count of this clone is one. This chain links TRBV10-3 with TRBJ2-7; D is possibly TRBD1 (5 bases). The CDR3 consists of 13 residues. Germline assignment: CDR1 ENHRY and CDR2 SYGVKD. The ends were cut back, 6 bases at V and 5 bases at J, with 14 bases in the middle. This CDR3 is CAIRSPGFDEQYF. The CDR3 nucleotides read TGTGCCATCAGATCTCCAGGGTTCGACGAGCAGTACTTC.

Concerning this clone: The sample carries other DNA sequences with the same CDR3. The chain uses TRBV18 and TRBJ2-5; D ambiguous. Germline lookup yields CDR1 KGHSH and CDR2 LQKENI. This CDR3 has 12 amino acids. Trimming removed 6 bases from V and 4 bases from J, with 9 bases in between. The DNA for the CDR3 is TGTGCCAGCTCTCCGAGTCGAGAGACCCAGTACTTC. It is translated as CASSPSRETQYF.

This chain uses TRBV11-3 with TRBJ2-7; TRBD2 matches at 14 bases. This CDR3 is built from 17 residues. The V and J ends lost 1 base and 0 bases, in that order; junction bases with no gene match: 2. The germline gives CDR1 SGHNT, CDR2 YENEEA. The CDR3 bases are TGTGCCAGCAGCTTAGGGGGGACTAGCGGGAGCTCCTACGAGCAGTACTTC. This encodes CASSLGGTSGSSYEQYF. Using reference TRBV11-3 and TRBJ2-7 for the parts outside the CDR3, the full variable domain is EAGVVQSPRYKIIEKKQPVAFWCNPISGHNTLYWYLQNLGQGPELLIRYENEEAVDDSQLPKDRFSAERLKGVDSTLKIQPAELGDSAVYLCASSLGGTSGSSYEQYFGPGTRLTVT.

The chain has TRBV6-5 and TRBJ1-1; 7 positions agree with TRBD1. After removal of 2 bases from V and 1 base from J, the junction contained 1 base not matched to a gene. CDR1 is MNHEY, CDR2 SVGAGI, per germline. CDR3 size: 14 residues. CDR3 region: CASSYQGENTEAFF. DNA of the CDR3: TGTGCCAGCAGTTACCAGGGGGAGAACACTGAAGCTTTCTTT.

This sequence joins TRBV2 and TRBJ2-7, with D perhaps matching TRBD1 (7 bases). Trimming removed 3 bases at V and 5 bases at J, with 14 bases between. Germline values: CDR1 SNHLY, CDR2 FYNNEI. The CDR3 has 14 residues. The CDR3 reads CASSEFGRGDEQYF. The CDR3 nucleotides read TGTGCCAGCAGTGAGTTTGGCAGGGGGGACGAGCAGTACTTC.

The chain has TRBV9 and TRBJ1-5; D is unclear. This CDR3 is 14 amino acids long. The germline gives CDR1 SGDLS, CDR2 YYNGEE. Trimming removed 0 bases from V and 2 bases from J, with 6 bases in between. Written as DNA, the CDR3 is TGTGCCAGCAGCGTAGACAACGGCAATCAGCCCCAGCATTTT. This sequence encodes CASSVDNGNQPQHF.

On this clone itself: The same CDR3 is also encoded by other DNA sequences in this sample. The J gene is TRBJ2-3, the V gene TRBV5-1, with 10 nucleotides matching TRBD2. Germline V gene lookup returns CDR1 SGHRS and CDR2 YFSETQ. The CDR3 spans 14 residues. Trimming at V came to 4 bases and at J to 2 bases, leaving 1 base not matched to a gene. The DNA for the CDR3 is TGCGCCAGCAGCCTAGCGGGAGACACAGATACGCAGTATTTT. Protein: CASSLAGDTDTQYF.

This rearrangement joins TRBV18 to TRBJ2-3, with 7 bases fitting TRBD2. This CDR3 spans 15 amino acids. Germline V gene lookup returns CDR1 KGHSH and CDR2 LQKENI. J gave up 1 base and V 2 bases, and 3 bases lay outside the gene matches. In DNA form, the CDR3 reads TGTGCCAGCTCACCAGGCGGGAGTGGCACAGATACGCAGTATTTT. It yields the protein CASSPGGSGTDTQYF.

As for this clone: Germline and junction disagree at one end, which may indicate a read error. The gene calls are TRBV2 and TRBJ2-7; 7 bases are shared with TRBD1. Germline-derived CDR1 and CDR2 are SNHLY and FYNNEI. This CDR3 comprises 12 residues. CDR3 sequence reads: CASSEARKGAVF. The CDR3 DNA reads as TGTGCCAGCAGTGAAGCGCGTAAGGGGGCGGTCTTC.